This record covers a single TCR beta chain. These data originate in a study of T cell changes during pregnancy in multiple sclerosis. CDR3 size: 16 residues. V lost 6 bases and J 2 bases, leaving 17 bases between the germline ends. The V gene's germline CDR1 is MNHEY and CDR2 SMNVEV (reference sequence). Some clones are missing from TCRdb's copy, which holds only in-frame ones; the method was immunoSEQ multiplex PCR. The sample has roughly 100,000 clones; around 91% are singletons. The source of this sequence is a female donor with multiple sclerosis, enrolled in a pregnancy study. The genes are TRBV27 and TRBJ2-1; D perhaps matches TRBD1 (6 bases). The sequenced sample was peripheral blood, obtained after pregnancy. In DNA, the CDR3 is TGTGCCAGCAGCCAGGACACAGGGCTTCCCTACAATGAGCAGTTCTTC. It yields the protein CASSQDTGLPYNEQFF.